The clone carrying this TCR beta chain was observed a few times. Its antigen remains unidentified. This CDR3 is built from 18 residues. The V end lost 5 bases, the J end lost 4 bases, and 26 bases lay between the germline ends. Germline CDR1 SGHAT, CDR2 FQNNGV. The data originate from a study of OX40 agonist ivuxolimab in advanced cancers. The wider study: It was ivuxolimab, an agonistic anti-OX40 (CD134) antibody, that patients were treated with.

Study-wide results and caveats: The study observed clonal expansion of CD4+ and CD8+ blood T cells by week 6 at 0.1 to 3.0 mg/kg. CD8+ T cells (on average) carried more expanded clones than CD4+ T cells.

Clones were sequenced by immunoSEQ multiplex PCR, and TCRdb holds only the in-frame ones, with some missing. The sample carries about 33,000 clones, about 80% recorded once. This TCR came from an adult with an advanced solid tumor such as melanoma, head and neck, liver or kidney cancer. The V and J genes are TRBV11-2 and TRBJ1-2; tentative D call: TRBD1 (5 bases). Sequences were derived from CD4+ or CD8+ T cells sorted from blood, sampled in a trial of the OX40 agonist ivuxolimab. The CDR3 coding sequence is TGTGCCAGCAGCCCTCCAAACAGATGGGATCGGCAGGGCTATGGCTACACCTTC. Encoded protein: CASSPPNRWDRQGYGYTF.